This TCR beta chain was recovered during a study of T cells after yellow fever vaccination. Whole-study findings and limits: Repertoires sorted by FACS could include abundant clonotypes that are contaminants from the bulk population.

V lost 6 bases and J lost 3, with 11 bases in between. The CDR3 sequence is 13 residues long. The germline gives CDR1 MGHRA, CDR2 YSYEKL. This clonotype has at least ten counts. Its antigen is unknown. TCRdb redid the calling of the 5' RACE reads with MiXCR, one entry per CDR3 protein. This sample has about 74,000 distinct CDR3 sequences, with about 6.6% found just once. The sample consisted of CD8+ T cells sorted from PBMCs, taken around 5 days after the first yellow fever vaccination. This sequence was found in a man between 18 and 35 years old who received the YFV17D yellow fever vaccine. The chain joins TRBV4-1 to TRBJ2-5; D ambiguous. DNA of the CDR3: TGCGCCAGCAGGCACCTAGAGGAAGAGACCCAGTACTTC. This encodes CASRHLEEETQYF.